This TCR beta chain came from a study of blood T cells in healthy people across ages. A minimum of 5 micrograms of total RNA was extracted per sample. A second PCR, run for about 6 to 11 cycles, used a sample-barcoded 5' primer plus a J-beta primer mix. All cDNA molecules were each tagged by a template-switch adaptor with 12 random nucleotides. TCRdb independently ran MiXCR on the 5' RACE reads; one entry per CDR3 protein. The sample records fewer than 700,000 distinct CDR3 sequences, 40% to 45% being singletons. This clonotype was counted at least ten times. In germline, CDR1 is KGHDR, CDR2 SFDVKD. V shed 5 bases, J shed 5 bases, and the junction held 1 base outside the gene matches. The length of the CDR3 is 13 residues.

Material: blood. The chain employs TRBV24-1 and TRBJ2-1; TRBD2 agrees at 8 bases. The source is a man older than 75 in good health. The CDR3 loop is CATSGTSNNEQFF. The CDR3 DNA reads TGTGCCACCAGTGGGACTAGCAACAATGAGCAGTTCTTC.